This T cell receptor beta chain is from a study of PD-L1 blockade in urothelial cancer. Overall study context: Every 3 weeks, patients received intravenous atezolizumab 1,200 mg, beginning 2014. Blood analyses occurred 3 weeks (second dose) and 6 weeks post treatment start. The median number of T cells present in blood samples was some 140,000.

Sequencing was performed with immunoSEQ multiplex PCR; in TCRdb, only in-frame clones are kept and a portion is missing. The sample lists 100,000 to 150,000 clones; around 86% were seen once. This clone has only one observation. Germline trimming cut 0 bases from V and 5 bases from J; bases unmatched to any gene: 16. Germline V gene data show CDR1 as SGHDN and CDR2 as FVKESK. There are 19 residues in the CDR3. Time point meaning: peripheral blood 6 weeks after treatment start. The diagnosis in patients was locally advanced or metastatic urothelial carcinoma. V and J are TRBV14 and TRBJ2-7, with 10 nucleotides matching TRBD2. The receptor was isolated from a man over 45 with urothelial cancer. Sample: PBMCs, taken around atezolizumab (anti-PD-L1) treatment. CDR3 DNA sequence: TGTGCCAGCAGCCAAGATCTTAGGCTAGCGGGAGCCCCGGGGCACGAGCAGTACTTC. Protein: CASSQDLRLAGAPGHEQYF.